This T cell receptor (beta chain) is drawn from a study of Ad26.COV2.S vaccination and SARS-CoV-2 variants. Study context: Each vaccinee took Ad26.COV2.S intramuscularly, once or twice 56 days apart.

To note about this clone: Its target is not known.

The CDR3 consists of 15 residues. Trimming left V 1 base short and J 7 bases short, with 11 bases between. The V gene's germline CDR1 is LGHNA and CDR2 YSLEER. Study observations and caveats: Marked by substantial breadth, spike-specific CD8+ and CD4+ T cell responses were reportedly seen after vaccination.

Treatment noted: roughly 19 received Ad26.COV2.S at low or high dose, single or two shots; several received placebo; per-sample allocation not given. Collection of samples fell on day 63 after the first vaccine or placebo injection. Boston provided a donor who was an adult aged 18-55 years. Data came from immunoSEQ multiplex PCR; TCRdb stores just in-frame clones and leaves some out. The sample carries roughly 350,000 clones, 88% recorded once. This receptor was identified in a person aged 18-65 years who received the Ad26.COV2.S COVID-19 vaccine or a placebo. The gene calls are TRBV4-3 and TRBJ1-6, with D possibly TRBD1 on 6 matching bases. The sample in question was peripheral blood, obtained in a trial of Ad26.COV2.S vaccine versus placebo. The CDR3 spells CASSQVGDTNSPLHF. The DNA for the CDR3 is TGCGCCAGCAGCCAAGTTGGGGACACCAATTCACCCCTCCACTTT.